Below, one T cell receptor beta chain is given with its context. Its antigen is not yet known. Per-nucleotide qualities are absent, and no much larger clonotype sits a single base away. Per the germline V gene, MGHRA is the CDR1 and YSYEKL is the CDR2. V is cut by 0 bases and J by 6 bases, and the space between the germline ends is 12 bases. The CDR3 sequence holds 15 residues, the cysteine and phenylalanine included. Of the read, only the CDR3 DNA is kept; its 45 bases are in frame from base 1. Each depressed patient was pairwise matched to a non-depressed control for sex, age, current smoking status and body mass index. Every participant was of European descent. Patients were diagnosed with major depressive disorder by DSM-IV criteria and had a Hamilton Rating Scale for Depression score of 18 or higher. Patients had been free of any psychiatric medication, including antidepressants, for at least 8 weeks before enrollment. Depression severity among patients ranged from moderate to severe. All participants were excluded for major medical conditions, Axis I/II comorbidities, regular medication or illicit drug use, or drinking over 100 g alcohol weekly. From each participant, approximately 30 ml of peripheral blood was collected into EDTA tubes. CD4+ T cells were purified from thawed PBMCs by magnetic negative selection with the BD IMag Human CD4 T Lymphocyte Enrichment Set. A purity of about 95% was typically achieved with the CD4+ enrichment method, as confirmed by flow cytometry. A subgroup of a few case-control pairs, chosen blind to chemokine receptor expression and flow-cytometric repertoire skewing results, underwent TCRbeta sequencing. Every blood sample was taken in the morning at 8:00 a.m., and Ficoll-Hypaque gradient centrifugation was used to isolate PBMCs. PBMCs were gradually cooled to -80 degrees C for cryopreservation and then kept in liquid nitrogen until assay.

The data belong to a study of untreated major depressive disorder (dated by TCRdb to the late 2010s). Context from the whole study: In this cross-sectional case-control comparison, antidepressant-free major depressive disorder patients and individually matched non-depressed controls were compared on T cell phenotype and TCR repertoire. Sequencing followed up flow-cytometry Vbeta 5.1, Vbeta 11 and Vbeta 22 usage differences observed in the whole cohort.

Results and caveats for the whole study, not just this receptor: In every sequenced subject, the top five TRBV05-01 clones were all identified as private clones. In the sequencing data, TRBV25-01 and TRBV02-01 usage was found to follow the flow-cytometry pattern, although statistical significance was not reached. For the sequencing comparisons, one-tailed planned tests were applied to only three preselected Vbeta families. In CD4+ T cells, sequencing confirmed that depressed patients used TRBV05-01 (Vbeta 5.1) more than controls did, with a one-tailed test giving p = 0.040. Because of the strict matching and exclusion criteria, the study sample was comparatively small, which limits how generalizable the findings are.

The Qiagen DNeasy Blood and Tissue Kit was used to extract total genomic DNA from the purified CD4+ T cells. The TCRbeta CDR3 region, defined according to IMGT, was amplified and sequenced using immunoSEQ immunosequencing protocols. The original pipeline was this. Raw sequence data were preprocessed by the immunoSEQ service for PCR and sequencing error correction. The sequence data were loaded into the immunoSEQ Analyzer and then analyzed further using VDJtools v1.0.7. The paired Wilcoxon signed-rank test was used to test for differences between patients and controls. TCRdb's version of the immuneACCESS table is confined to in-frame rearrangements and falls short of the full clone set. An unresolved V gene accounts for under half of the shortfall where checked; the remainder is of unknown origin. The DNA gave D and trimming, while V, J and clone size come from that table. The sample table shows under 15,000 clones, and around 90% are seen once. The ten largest clones capture about 0.8% of the sample.

The rearranged chain carries TRBV4-1 and TRBJ2-4, with a weak D call of TRBD2 (6 bases match). The source material was CD4+ T cells from PBMCs. This receptor was taken from a man between 25 and 39 years old with major depressive disorder. The CDR3 reads as follows: CASSQDPRRGNIQYF. The bases read TGCGCCAGCAGCCAAGATCCCAGGCGGGGAAACATTCAGTACTTC.